This T cell receptor (beta chain) was profiled in a study of early T cells in non-severe SARS-CoV-2 infection. Study-wide background: Sequenced material consisted of bulk RNA (from unsorted whole blood), and chains were unpaired.

Study-wide points: Sequences matched to VDJdb favored anti-spike CD8 responses, while private and CD4 specificities were missed.

Comment on this clonotype: Its antigen is unidentified. The junction departs from the called germline gene at one end, perhaps through a read error.

The germline V gene encodes CDR1 KGHSH and CDR2 LQKENI. The CDR3 runs to 15 residues. Each single cDNA molecule received a unique molecular identifier. TCRdb analysed the 5' RACE reads with MiXCR anew, one entry per CDR3 protein. The table lists 80,000 to 100,000 distinct CDR3 sequences, roughly 14% of them singletons, with roughly 7.2% in the top ten. What was sequenced was whole blood. The clonotype originates from an adult who was a healthcare worker with PCR-confirmed SARS-CoV-2 infection or an uninfected control (not recorded which). V gene TRBV18 combines with J gene TRBJ2-7; D is perhaps TRBD2 (5 bases). The CDR3 nucleotides are TGTGTCAGCTCACCAGACCTAGCCGCTAGGGACGAGCAGTACTTC. Its protein is CVSSPDLAARDEQYF.